Each of the 5 T cell receptor beta chains below was sequenced from the same sample in a study of PD-1 blockade in classical Hodgkin lymphoma. Brentuximab vedotin exposure varied among the patients, all of whom had relapsed after autologous stem cell transplantation. Libraries were prepared by immunoSEQ multiplex PCR; TCRdb keeps only in-frame clonotypes and omits some of them. The table lists some 100,000 clones, roughly 90% of them singletons, with around 6.6% in the top ten. The sample in question was peripheral blood mononuclear cells (PBMCs), obtained before the second cycle of nivolumab. All receptors come from a human donor with classical Hodgkin lymphoma.

V is TRBV5-5 and J is TRBJ2-5; 8 positions agree with TRBD1. Germline CDR1 reads SGHKS; CDR2 reads YYEKEE (reference sequence). V was clipped by 3 bases and J by 5 bases; unmatched bases: 0. CDR3 length: 12 amino acids. CDR3 in amino acids: CASSYRGETQYF. As DNA, the CDR3 is TGTGCCAGCAGCTACAGGGGGGAGACCCAGTACTTC.

This rearrangement joins TRBV18 to TRBJ2-1, with 11 bases matching TRBD2. Germline V gives CDR1 KGHSH, CDR2 LQKENI. CDR3 length: 18 residues. The trim removed 6 bases at V and 0 bases at J, leaving 10 bases unmatched. CDR3 bases: TGTGCCAGCTCCACACTAGCGGGGGCCGAGAGCTCCTACAATGAGCAGTTCTTC. This encodes CASSTLAGAESSYNEQFF.

This clone was picked up a small number of times. CDR3 nucleotide sequence: TGTGCCAGCAGCTTAGAAAGTGGAGATACGCAGTATTTT. It encodes CASSLESGDTQYF. The V gene is TRBV7-2, the J gene TRBJ2-3; D remains ambiguous. The V gene's germline CDR1 is SGHTA and CDR2 FQGNSA. The CDR3 spans 13 residues. V was cut by 1 base and J by 5 bases, with 7 bases left in between.

This chain uses TRBV5-4 with TRBJ2-7; TRBD2 agrees at 11 bases. CDR3 length: 15 amino acids. The V and J ends lost 4 bases and 6 bases, in that order; junction bases with no gene match: 9. Looked up from germline, CDR1 is SGHNT and CDR2 is YYREEE (reference sequence). The CDR3 region is CASSELAGGPLEQYF. CDR3 nucleotide sequence: TGTGCCAGCAGCGAATTAGCGGGGGGGCCGCTCGAGCAGTACTTC.

This sequence joins TRBV30 and TRBJ1-5; TRBD1 is a possible D gene (5 bases). This CDR3 has 16 amino acids. V lost 0 bases and J lost 1, with 13 bases in between. The germline V gene encodes CDR1 GTSNPN and CDR2 SVGIG (reference sequence). CDR3 nucleotide sequence: TGTGCCTGGAGTGTACTGGGACTCTCGAGCAATCAGCCCCAGCATTTT. It is translated as CAWSVLGLSSNQPQHF.